These 4 T cell receptor beta chains share one sample of origin, sequenced in a study of neoadjuvant nivolumab and ipilimumab in lung cancer. This table comes from immunoSEQ multiplex PCR, and its TCRdb copy is limited to in-frame clones, with some not included. This table holds about 18,000 clones, roughly 77% found once. The sequencing here drew on tumor tissue, taken after neoadjuvant nivolumab, alone or with ipilimumab, at or shortly before surgery. These receptors were obtained from an adult with non-small cell lung cancer.

In this sample, this clone turned up a few times. This rearrangement joins TRBV29-1 to TRBJ2-7, with 11 positions matching TRBD1. Looked up from germline, CDR1 is SQVTM and CDR2 is ANQGSEA. Trimming removed 6 bases from V and 2 bases from J; junction bases left unmatched: 9. This CDR3 has 15 residues. CDR3 in amino acids: CSVTTRDRGTYEQYF. CDR3 sequence (DNA): TGCAGCGTCACTACGCGGGACAGGGGGACCTACGAGCAGTACTTC.

The chain combines TRBV14 with TRBJ1-5; D may be TRBD1 (6 bases). The CDR3 consists of 14 residues. V lost 5 bases, J lost 5 bases, and 13 bases lay in between. Germline CDR1 is SGHDN and CDR2 is FVKESK. The CDR3 sequence is CASSVRGGDQPQHF. CDR3 coding DNA: TGTGCCAGCAGCGTCAGGGGCGGGGATCAGCCCCAGCATTTT.

By sample fraction, this clone is medium-sized. The V gene is TRBV14, the J gene TRBJ2-3, with D possibly TRBD2 on 5 matching bases. The CDR3 covers 14 residues. The germline CDR1 and CDR2 sequences are SGHDN and FVKESK. V shed 1 base and J shed 2 bases, with 7 bases lying between them. The CDR3 loop reads CASSQVEVTDTQYF. For the CDR3, the DNA is TGTGCCAGCAGCCAAGTGGAGGTCACAGATACGCAGTATTTT.

About this clone: One junction end disagrees with the germline gene, perhaps due to a read error. The V call is TRBV30, the J call TRBJ2-1, with D unclear. Germline CDR1 is GTSNPN and CDR2 is SVGIG (reference sequence). This CDR3 has 13 residues. CDR3 residues: CTWRARTNNEQFF. CDR3 coding DNA: TGTACCTGGAGAGCCAGGACGAACAATGAGCAGTTCTTC.